Reported below is one TCR beta chain. Selected positively for CCR7 and CD45RO-negative, naive CD8 cells excluded terminally differentiated effector memory CD45RA+ cells. The data stem from a study of shared clonotypes between healthy human individuals. The table came from immunoSEQ multiplex PCR; TCRdb's copy has only in-frame clones and leaves some out. The table has some 1,900,000 clones, around 96% seen once; the top ten hold 1% to 1.5%. V dropped 1 base and J dropped 5 bases, with 8 bases sitting between them. This CDR3 region has 13 residues. The germline gives CDR1 LNHDA, CDR2 SQIVND (reference sequence).

The material sequenced was naive CD8+ T cells sorted from blood. The V gene is TRBV19, the J gene TRBJ1-1; D is unresolved. This TCR came from a man between 18 and 35 years old in good health. CDR3 amino acids: CASSIASGTEAFF. In nucleotides, the CDR3 is TGTGCCAGTAGTATAGCATCAGGTACTGAAGCTTTCTTT.